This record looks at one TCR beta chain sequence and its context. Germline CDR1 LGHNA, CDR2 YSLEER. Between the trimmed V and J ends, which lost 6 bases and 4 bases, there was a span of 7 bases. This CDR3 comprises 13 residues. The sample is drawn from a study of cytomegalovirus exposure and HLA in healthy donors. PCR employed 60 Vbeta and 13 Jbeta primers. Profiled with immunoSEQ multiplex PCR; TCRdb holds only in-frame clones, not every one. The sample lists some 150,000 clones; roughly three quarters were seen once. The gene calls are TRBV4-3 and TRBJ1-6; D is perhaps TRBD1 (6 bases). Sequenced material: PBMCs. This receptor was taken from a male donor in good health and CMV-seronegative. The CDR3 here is CASSTGYNSPLHF. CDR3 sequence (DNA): TGCGCCAGCAGTACAGGGTATAATTCACCCCTCCACTTT.